This entry describes one T cell receptor (beta chain). Antigen unknown. Repertoires were generated with immunoSEQ multiplex PCR, while TCRdb's copy carries only in-frame clones and drops some. The table records over 3,500 clones, over 85% of them present only once. The CDR3 has 17 amino acids. Germline V gene sequence: CDR1 GTSNPN, CDR2 SVGIG (reference sequence). Trimming took 5 bases from V and 2 from J; bases not matched to a gene: 11. The sample originates from a study of T cell clonotyping in hematopoietic cell transplantation. Points from the study as a whole: Higher Inverse Simpson Index values in graft donor and pretransplant recipient predicted broader posttransplant TCR diversity.

This chain joins TRBV30 and TRBJ2-6; 8 bases line up with TRBD2. The sequence came from a male patient aged 70 to 80 who had an allogeneic stem cell transplant from an unrelated donor, so T cells may come from the graft donor. Some clones in this sample may be carry-over from other donors' samples. The sequences come from peripheral blood mononuclear cells, collected 30 days after allogeneic stem cell transplant. This chain's CDR3 is CAWGRRAGGPGANVLTF. The CDR3 nucleotides read TGTGCCTGGGGCCGAAGGGCGGGAGGCCCTGGGGCCAACGTCCTGACTTTC.